These 2 T cell receptor beta chains originate from one sample sequenced in a study of circulating and synovial CD4+ cells in juvenile arthritis. The method was immunoSEQ multiplex PCR; TCRdb's version includes in-frame clones alone and lacks a portion of them. The sample has over 30,000 clones, about 95% seen once. Sequences were obtained from CD4+ T cells from blood. Every receptor here comes from a human donor with juvenile idiopathic arthritis.

This rearrangement joins TRBV7-2 to TRBJ2-7, with 7 bases matching TRBD2. The CDR3 is made up of 18 amino acids. Germline trimming cut 2 bases from V and 2 bases from J; bases unmatched to any gene: 15. Germline-derived CDR1 and CDR2 are SGHTA and FQGNSA. DNA of the CDR3: TGTGCCAGCAGCTTACGGGCGGGAGCGCTCTCATACACCTACGAGCAGTACTTC. Translation: CASSLRAGALSYTYEQYF.

V usage is TRBV6-1 and J usage is TRBJ2-7; the match to TRBD2 covers 9 bases. Germline CDR1 reads MNHNS; CDR2 reads SASEGT. The CDR3 spans 14 residues. After removal of 4 bases from V and 6 bases from J, the junction contained 7 bases not matched to a gene. The CDR3 nucleotides are TGTGCCAGCAGTGGTCTAGCGGGAATAGGCGAGCAGTACTTC. Protein sequence: CASSGLAGIGEQYF.